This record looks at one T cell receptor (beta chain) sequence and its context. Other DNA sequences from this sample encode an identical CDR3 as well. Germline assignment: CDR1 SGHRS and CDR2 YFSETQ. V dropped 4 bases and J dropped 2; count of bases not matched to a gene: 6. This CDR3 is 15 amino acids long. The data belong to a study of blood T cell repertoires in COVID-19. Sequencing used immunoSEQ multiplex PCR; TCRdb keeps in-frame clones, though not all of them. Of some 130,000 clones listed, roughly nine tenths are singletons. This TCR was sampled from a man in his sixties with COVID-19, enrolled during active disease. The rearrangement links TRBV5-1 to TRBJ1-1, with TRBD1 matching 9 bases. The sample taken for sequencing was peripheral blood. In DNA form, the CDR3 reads TGCGCCAGCAGCAGGACAGGGGTTGGTAACACTGAAGCTTTCTTT. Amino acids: CASSRTGVGNTEAFF.